This T cell receptor (beta chain) was captured by sequencing in a study of cytotoxic CD8 clonotypes in ibrutinib-treated CLL. The germline V and J ends were trimmed by 5 bases and 6 bases, with 8 bases remaining between them. The CDR3 spans 12 residues. Germline assignment: CDR1 MGHRA and CDR2 YSYEKL. The data were produced by immunoSEQ multiplex PCR, yet TCRdb's version contains in-frame clones alone and is incomplete. In the table there are 250,000 to 350,000 clones, about 72% of which are singletons. Study outcomes and limitations: Higher circulating CD8+ T-cell counts strongly accompanied higher baseline clonality, above age-matched healthy donors.

A remark on this clone: Its specificity is not known.

Sequencing used PBMCs, obtained at disease progression, from a patient treated with ibrutinib. This chain joins TRBV4-1 and TRBJ2-1; unclear D gene. This TCR derives from a human donor with chronic lymphocytic leukemia. The CDR3 region is CASSTQLNEQFF. DNA for the CDR3: TGCGCCAGCAGCACTCAACTCAATGAGCAGTTCTTC.